Listed here is a single TCR beta chain. No antigen is known for it. The data originate from a study of blood T cells in healthy people across ages. Whole-study results and caveats: Long-lived donors exceeded aged donors in naive CD4+ cells and diversity.

Then a second PCR, running about 6 to 11 cycles, was carried out with a sample-barcoded 5' primer and a J-beta primer mix. All samples yielded 3 million or more CDR3-containing paired-end reads. TCRdb reprocessed the 5' RACE reads with MiXCR, giving one entry per CDR3 protein. The sample shows over 600,000 distinct CDR3 sequences, roughly three fifths of them seen only once. Every donor contributed 8 to 10 milliliters of peripheral blood by blood draw. The study isolated at least 6.5 million PBMCs from each sample. The V segment lost 7 bases and the J segment 0 bases; nucleotides outside the gene matches: 8. Per the germline V gene, CDR1 is ENHRY and CDR2 is SYGVKD. The CDR3 is 16 residues long.

This sequence joins TRBV10-3 and TRBJ2-1; TRBD2 matches 8 bases. Sequenced sample: blood. The clonotype comes from a man aged 35-49 years in good health. The CDR3 is CAINPGGLSSYNEQFF. The CDR3 DNA follows: TGTGCCATCAATCCGGGGGGGCTCAGCTCCTACAATGAGCAGTTCTTC.